This T cell receptor (beta chain) was identified during a study of CD8 T cells in Susac syndrome. Reverse transcription used roughly 0.45 to 1 ug RNA and random hexamers. The amplification used immunoSEQ multiplex PCR on TCR beta CDR3; it spanned 54 Vbeta and 13 Jbeta. TCRdb processed the immunoSEQ multiplex PCR reads anew with MiXCR; each CDR3 protein has one entry. This sample has around 130,000 distinct CDR3 sequences, with 90% to 95% found just once. The authors carried out high-throughput sequencing of TCR beta. They applied it to CD8+ and CD4+ T cells obtained from blood. TEMRA cells were FACS-enriched, unlike CD8+ and CD4+ T cells, which were negatively isolated. V gave up 3 bases and J gave up 8 bases, with 15 bases separating them. Germline loops: CDR1 SGHRS, CDR2 YFSETQ. This CDR3 spans 14 amino acids.

The chain carries TRBV5-1 and TRBJ2-1, with D possibly being TRBD1 (6 bases). What was sequenced was CD4+ T cells from PBMCs. The TCR was taken from a human donor with multiple sclerosis. The chain's CDR3 is CASSSDNRVDEQFF. CDR3 nucleotides: TGCGCCAGCAGCTCGGATAACAGGGTCGATGAGCAGTTCTTC.